What follows are 11 T cell receptor beta chains derived from one specimen sequenced in a study of blood T cell repertoires in COVID-19. The data were produced by immunoSEQ multiplex PCR, yet TCRdb's version contains in-frame clones alone and is incomplete. The sample has approximately 250,000 clones, roughly 83% seen once. What was sequenced was peripheral blood. These TCRs come from a man between 60 and 75 years old who had recovered from COVID-19.

The CDR3 sequence is CASSPDRDFTEAFF. CDR3 nucleotide sequence: TGTGCCAGCAGTCCCGACAGGGACTTCACTGAAGCTTTCTTT. The chain recombines TRBV6-5 with TRBJ1-1, with 7 bases that match TRBD1. With V trimmed by 5 bases and J by 4 bases, 7 bases remained unmatched. This CDR3 has 14 amino acids. The germline V gene encodes CDR1 MNHEY and CDR2 SVGAGI.

This CDR3 reads CASRPSGSSGEQYF. DNA for the CDR3: TGTGCCAGCAGACCGTCCGGGTCCTCGGGAGAGCAGTACTTC. The chain is built from TRBV27 and TRBJ2-7, with D perhaps TRBD2 (5 bases). There are 14 residues in the CDR3. Trimming removed 6 bases at V and 7 bases at J, with 19 bases between. CDR1 and CDR2 from the germline V gene are MNHEY and SMNVEV (reference sequence).

The CDR3 DNA follows: TGTGCCAGCAGCTTATCCCTAACTAGACCGGATACGCAGTATTTT. It yields the protein CASSLSLTRPDTQYF. The chain recombines TRBV7-3 with TRBJ2-3; perhaps TRBD2 as D (5 bases). The V gene's germline CDR1 is SGHTA and CDR2 FQGTGA. The CDR3 has 15 residues. The V end lost 2 bases, the J end lost 6 bases, and 15 bases lay between the germline ends.

Only one count was recorded for this clone. The chain employs TRBV14 and TRBJ2-7; possibly TRBD2 for D (5 bases). From germline, CDR1 is SGHDN and CDR2 FVKESK. V lost 4 bases, J lost 4 bases, and 29 bases lay in between. This CDR3 has 19 amino acids. The CDR3 nucleotides are TGTGCCAGCAGCCCGCAAGTGGTAGGCTCTAGCTCCAAACTTTACGAGCAGTACTTC. Translating gives CASSPQVVGSSSKLYEQYF.

The chain has TRBV27 and TRBJ2-6, with D perhaps matching TRBD2 (5 bases). The germline V and J ends were trimmed by 0 bases and 2 bases, with 8 bases remaining between them. The CDR3 is made up of 16 amino acids. Germline CDR1 is MNHEY and CDR2 is SMNVEV (reference sequence). The CDR3 loop reads CASSLSVGAGANVLTF. CDR3 in DNA: TGTGCCAGCAGTTTATCGGTGGGAGCTGGGGCCAACGTCCTGACTTTC.

The rearrangement joins TRBV19 to TRBJ2-3; D remains unclear. Germline loops: CDR1 LNHDA, CDR2 SQIVND (reference sequence). This CDR3 has 15 residues. Trimming removed 5 bases at V and 3 bases at J, with 15 bases between. DNA for the CDR3: TGTGCCAGTAGTCCACGCGCCGCCCATACAGATACGCAGTATTTT. Translated, it gives CASSPRAAHTDTQYF.

The rearrangement joins TRBV10-3 to TRBJ1-2; TRBD1 might be the D (6 bases). Between the trimmed V and J ends, which lost 7 bases and 4 bases, there was a span of 19 bases. The CDR3 is made up of 15 amino acids. Germline V gene sequence: CDR1 ENHRY, CDR2 SYGVKD. The CDR3 nucleotides read TGTGCCATCACCTTTGGTACAGGGCCTGGCTATGGCTACACCTTC. Translated: CAITFGTGPGYGYTF.

The rearrangement links TRBV7-2 to TRBJ2-3; the D is unclear. Trimming pared 0 bases from V and 1 base from J, leaving 8 bases between. Germline CDR1 and CDR2: SGHTA and FQGNSA. There are 15 residues in the CDR3. The CDR3 region is CASSLASSRTDTQYF. The CDR3 nucleotides are TGTGCCAGCAGCTTAGCGTCTTCCCGCACAGATACGCAGTATTTT.

This sequence joins TRBV10-3 and TRBJ1-1; D unresolved. Trimming left V 10 bases short and J 0 bases short, with 12 bases between. The V gene's germline CDR1 is ENHRY and CDR2 SYGVKD. The CDR3 runs to 13 residues. CDR3 DNA sequence: TGTGCCACCGAGAAAGCCATGAACACTGAAGCTTTCTTT. This sequence encodes CATEKAMNTEAFF.

J is TRBJ1-1 and V is TRBV29-1; the D gene is possibly TRBD1 (6 bases). V dropped 7 bases and J dropped 0 bases, with 12 bases sitting between them. CDR1 is SQVTM, CDR2 ANQGSEA, per germline. The CDR3 is made up of 13 amino acids. The CDR3 reads CSGRQVLNTEAFF. The CDR3 region has the DNA TGCAGCGGTAGACAGGTTTTGAACACTGAAGCTTTCTTT.

The count of this clone is one. An end of the junction does not agree with germline; a read error may underlie this. This chain uses TRBV28 with TRBJ1-4; the D gene is possibly TRBD1 (5 bases). This CDR3 is built from 13 residues. Germline values: CDR1 MDHEN, CDR2 SYDVKM. Here the CDR3 reads CASSLRVGENLFF. The CDR3 DNA follows: TGTGCCAGCAGTTTACGCGTAGGGGAAAACCTGTTTTTT.